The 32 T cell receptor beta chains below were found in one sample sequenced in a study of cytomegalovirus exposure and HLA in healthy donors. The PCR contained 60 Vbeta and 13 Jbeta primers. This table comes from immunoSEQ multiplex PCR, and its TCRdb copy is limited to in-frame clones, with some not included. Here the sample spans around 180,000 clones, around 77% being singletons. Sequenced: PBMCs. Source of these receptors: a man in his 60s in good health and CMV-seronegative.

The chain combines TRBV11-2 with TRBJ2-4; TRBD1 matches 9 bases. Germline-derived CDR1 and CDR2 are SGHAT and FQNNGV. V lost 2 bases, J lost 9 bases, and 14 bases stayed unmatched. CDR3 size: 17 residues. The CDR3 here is CASSLFGTGYAVSIQYF. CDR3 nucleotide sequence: TGTGCCAGCAGCTTATTCGGGACAGGGTATGCAGTCAGCATTCAGTACTTC. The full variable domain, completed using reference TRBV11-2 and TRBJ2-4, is EAGVAQSPRYKIIEKRQSVAFWCNPISGHATLYWYQQILGQGPKLLIQFQNNGVVDDSQLPKDRFSAERLKGVDSTLKIQPAKLEDSAVYLCASSLFGTGYAVSIQYFGAGTRLSVL.

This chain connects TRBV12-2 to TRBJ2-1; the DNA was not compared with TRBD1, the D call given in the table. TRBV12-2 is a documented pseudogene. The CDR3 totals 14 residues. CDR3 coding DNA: TGTGCTCTTTCCATGGGGGCTAGCTCGGATGAGCAGTTCTTC. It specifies CALSMGASSDEQFF.

The CDR3 here is CASSPRTGLYEQYF. CDR3 sequence (DNA): TGTGCCAGCAGTCCCCGGACAGGGTTGTACGAGCAGTACTTC. This chain joins TRBV11-2 and TRBJ2-7, with TRBD1 identical over 8 bases. Trimming removed 6 bases from V and 4 bases from J; junction bases left unmatched: 8. The CDR3 is made up of 14 amino acids. Germline CDR1 is SGHAT and CDR2 is FQNNGV.

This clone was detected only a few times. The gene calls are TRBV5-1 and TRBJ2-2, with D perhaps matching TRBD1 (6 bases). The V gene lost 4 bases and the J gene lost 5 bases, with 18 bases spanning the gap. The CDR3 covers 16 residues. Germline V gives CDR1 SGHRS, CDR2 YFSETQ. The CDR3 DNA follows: TGCGCCAGCAGCCGGGCGGACAGCCGGGTTACCGGGGAGCTGTTTTTT. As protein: CASSRADSRVTGELFF.

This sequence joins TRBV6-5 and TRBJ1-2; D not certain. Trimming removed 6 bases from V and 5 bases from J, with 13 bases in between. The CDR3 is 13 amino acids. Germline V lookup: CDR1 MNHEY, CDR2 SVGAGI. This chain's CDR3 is CASRGPGIYGYTF. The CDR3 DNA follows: TGTGCCAGCAGGGGTCCGGGTATATATGGCTACACCTTC.

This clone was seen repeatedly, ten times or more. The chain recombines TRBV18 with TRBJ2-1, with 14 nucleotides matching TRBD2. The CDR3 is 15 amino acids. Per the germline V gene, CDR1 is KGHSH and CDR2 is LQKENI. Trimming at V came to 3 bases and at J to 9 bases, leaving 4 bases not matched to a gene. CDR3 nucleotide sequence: TGTGCCAGCTCACCGGGACTAGCGGGAGACGGTGAGCAGTTCTTC. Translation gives CASSPGLAGDGEQFF.

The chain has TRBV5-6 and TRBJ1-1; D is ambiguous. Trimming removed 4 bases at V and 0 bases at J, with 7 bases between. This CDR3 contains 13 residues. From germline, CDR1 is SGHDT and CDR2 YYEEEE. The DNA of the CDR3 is TGTGCCAGCAGCCGTGACTTGAACACTGAAGCTTTCTTT. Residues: CASSRDLNTEAFF. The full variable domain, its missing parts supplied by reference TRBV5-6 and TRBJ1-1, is DAGVTQSPTHLIKTRGQQVTLRCSPKSGHDTVSWYQQALGQGPQFIFQYYEEEERQRGNFPDRFSGHQFPNYSSELNVNALLLGDSALYLCASSRDLNTEAFFGQGTRLTVV.

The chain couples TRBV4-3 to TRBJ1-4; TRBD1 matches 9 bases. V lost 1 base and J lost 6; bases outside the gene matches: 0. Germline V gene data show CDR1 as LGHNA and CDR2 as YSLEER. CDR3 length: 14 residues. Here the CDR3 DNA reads TGCGCCAGCAGCCAAGGGACAGGGGATGAAAAACTGTTTTTT. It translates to CASSQGTGDEKLFF.

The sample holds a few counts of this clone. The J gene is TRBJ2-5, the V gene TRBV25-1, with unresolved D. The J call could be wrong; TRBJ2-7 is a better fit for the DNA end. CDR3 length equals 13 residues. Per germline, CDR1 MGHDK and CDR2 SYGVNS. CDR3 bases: TGTGCCAGCAGTGACCTACAGAGCTACGAGCAGTACTTC. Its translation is CASSDLQSYEQYF.

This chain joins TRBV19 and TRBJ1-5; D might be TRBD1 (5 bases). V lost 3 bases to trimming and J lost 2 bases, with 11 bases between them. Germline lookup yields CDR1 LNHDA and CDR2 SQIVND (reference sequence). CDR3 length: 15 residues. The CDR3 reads CASSIGGLGNQPQHF. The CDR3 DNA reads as TGTGCCAGTAGTATTGGGGGGTTGGGCAATCAGCCCCAGCATTTT.

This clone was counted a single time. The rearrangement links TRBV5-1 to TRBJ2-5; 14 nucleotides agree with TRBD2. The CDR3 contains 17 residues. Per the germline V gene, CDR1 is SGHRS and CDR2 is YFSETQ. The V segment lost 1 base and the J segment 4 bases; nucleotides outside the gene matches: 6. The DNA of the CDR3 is TGCGCCAGCAGCTTGAGACTAGCGGGAGGGATTGGAGAGACCCAGTACTTC. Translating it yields CASSLRLAGGIGETQYF.

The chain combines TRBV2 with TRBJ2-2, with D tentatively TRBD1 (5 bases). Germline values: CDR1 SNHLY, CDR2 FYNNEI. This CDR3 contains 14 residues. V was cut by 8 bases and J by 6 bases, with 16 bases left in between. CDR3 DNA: TGTGCCAGCGGCCCCCCCAAAGGGGCCGGGGAGCTGTTTTTT. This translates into CASGPPKGAGELFF.

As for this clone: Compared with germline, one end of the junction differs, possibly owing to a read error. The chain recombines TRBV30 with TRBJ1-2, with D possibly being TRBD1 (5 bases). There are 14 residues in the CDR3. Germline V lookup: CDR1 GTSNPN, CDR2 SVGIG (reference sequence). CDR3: CAWSAGGDSYGYPF. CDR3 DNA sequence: TGTGCCTGGAGTGCCGGGGGGGACTCCTATGGCTACCCCTTC.

Here the CDR3 reads CASSPMGGSYNEQFF. Here the CDR3 DNA reads TGCGCCAGCAGCCCTATGGGGGGCTCCTACAATGAGCAGTTCTTC. The rearrangement links TRBV5-1 to TRBJ2-1; D may be TRBD2 (6 bases). The CDR3 runs 15 residues. V gave up 4 bases and J gave up 0 bases, with 11 bases separating them. CDR1 and CDR2 from the germline V gene are SGHRS and YFSETQ.

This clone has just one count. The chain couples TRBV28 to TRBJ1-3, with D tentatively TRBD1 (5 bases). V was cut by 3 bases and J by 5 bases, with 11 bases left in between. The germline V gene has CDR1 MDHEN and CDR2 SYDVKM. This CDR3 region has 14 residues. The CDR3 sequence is CASSLEGPRNTIYF. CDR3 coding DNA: TGTGCCAGCAGTTTGGAGGGGCCTCGAAACACCATATATTTT.

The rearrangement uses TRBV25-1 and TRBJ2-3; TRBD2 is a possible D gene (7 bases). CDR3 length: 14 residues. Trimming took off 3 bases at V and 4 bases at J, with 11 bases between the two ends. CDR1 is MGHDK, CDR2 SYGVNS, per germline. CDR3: CASSEGGRPDTQYF. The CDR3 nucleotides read TGTGCCAGCAGTGAGGGGGGGCGCCCAGATACGCAGTATTTT.

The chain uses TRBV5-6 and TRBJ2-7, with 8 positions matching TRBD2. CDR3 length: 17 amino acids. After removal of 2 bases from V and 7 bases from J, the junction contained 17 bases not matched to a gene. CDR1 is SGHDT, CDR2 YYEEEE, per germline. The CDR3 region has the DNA TGTGCCAGCAGCTTCTCCGGGGACGGGAGGGCCCCCTGTGAGCAGTACTTC. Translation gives CASSFSGDGRAPCEQYF.

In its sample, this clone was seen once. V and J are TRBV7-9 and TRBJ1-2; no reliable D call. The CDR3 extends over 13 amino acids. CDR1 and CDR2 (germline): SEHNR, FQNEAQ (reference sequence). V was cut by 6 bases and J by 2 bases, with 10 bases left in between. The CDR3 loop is CASSPASNYGYTF. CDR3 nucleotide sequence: TGTGCCAGCAGTCCCGCGTCGAACTATGGCTACACCTTC.

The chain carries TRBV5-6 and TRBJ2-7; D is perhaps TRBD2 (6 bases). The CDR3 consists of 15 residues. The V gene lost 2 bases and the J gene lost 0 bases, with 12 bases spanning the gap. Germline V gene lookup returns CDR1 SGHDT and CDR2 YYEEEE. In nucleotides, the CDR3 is TGTGCCAGCAGCTTTACGGGGAGGAGCTCCTACGAGCAGTACTTC. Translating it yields CASSFTGRSSYEQYF.

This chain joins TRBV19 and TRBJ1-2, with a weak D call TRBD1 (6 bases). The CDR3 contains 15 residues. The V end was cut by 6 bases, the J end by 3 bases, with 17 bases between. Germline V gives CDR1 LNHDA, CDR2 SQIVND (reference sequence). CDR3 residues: CASRRGYREDYGYTF. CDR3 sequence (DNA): TGTGCCAGTAGGAGGGGCTACAGGGAAGACTATGGCTACACCTTC.

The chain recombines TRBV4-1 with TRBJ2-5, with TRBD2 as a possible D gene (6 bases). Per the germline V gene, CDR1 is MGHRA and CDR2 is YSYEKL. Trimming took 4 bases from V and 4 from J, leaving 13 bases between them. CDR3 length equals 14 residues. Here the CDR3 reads CASSRGGGIETQYF. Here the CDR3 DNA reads TGCGCCAGCAGCCGGGGAGGAGGAATAGAGACCCAGTACTTC.

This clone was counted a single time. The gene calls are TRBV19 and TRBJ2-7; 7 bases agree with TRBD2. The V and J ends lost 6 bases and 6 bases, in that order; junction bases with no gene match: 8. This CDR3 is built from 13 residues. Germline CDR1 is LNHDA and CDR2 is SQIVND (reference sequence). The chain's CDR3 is CASSIPGEGEQYF. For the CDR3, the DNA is TGTGCCAGTAGCATACCGGGGGAGGGCGAGCAGTACTTC.

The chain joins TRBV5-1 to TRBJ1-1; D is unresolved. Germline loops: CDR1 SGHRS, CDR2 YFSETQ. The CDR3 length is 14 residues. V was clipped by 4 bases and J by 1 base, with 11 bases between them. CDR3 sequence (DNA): TGCGCCAGCAGCGCCGAACCGGGGAACACTGAAGCTTTCTTT. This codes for CASSAEPGNTEAFF.

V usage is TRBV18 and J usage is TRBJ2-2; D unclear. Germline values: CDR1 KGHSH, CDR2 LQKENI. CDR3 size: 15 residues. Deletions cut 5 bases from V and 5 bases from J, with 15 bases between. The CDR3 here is CASSFNVEVTGELFF. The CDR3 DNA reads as TGTGCCAGCTCATTTAACGTAGAGGTTACCGGGGAGCTGTTTTTT.

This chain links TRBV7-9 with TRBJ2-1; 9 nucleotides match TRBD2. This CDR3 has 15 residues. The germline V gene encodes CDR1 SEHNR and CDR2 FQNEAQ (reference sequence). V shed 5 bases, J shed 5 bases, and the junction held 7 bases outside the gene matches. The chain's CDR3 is CASSPSAGGNNEQFF. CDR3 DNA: TGTGCCAGCAGCCCATCAGCGGGAGGTAACAATGAGCAGTTCTTC.

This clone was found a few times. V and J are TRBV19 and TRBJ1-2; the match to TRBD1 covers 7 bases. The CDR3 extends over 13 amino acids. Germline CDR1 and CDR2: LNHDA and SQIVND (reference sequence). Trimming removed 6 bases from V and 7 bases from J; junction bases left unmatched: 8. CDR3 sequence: CASRVDRDRGYTF. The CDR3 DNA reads TGTGCCAGTAGGGTTGACAGGGATCGTGGCTACACCTTC. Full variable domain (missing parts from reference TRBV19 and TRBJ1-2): DGGITQSPKYLFRKEGQNVTLSCEQNLNHDAMYWYRQDPGQGLRLIYYSQIVNDFQKGDIAEGYSVSREKKESFPLTVTSAQKNPTAFYLCASRVDRDRGYTFGSGTRLTVV.

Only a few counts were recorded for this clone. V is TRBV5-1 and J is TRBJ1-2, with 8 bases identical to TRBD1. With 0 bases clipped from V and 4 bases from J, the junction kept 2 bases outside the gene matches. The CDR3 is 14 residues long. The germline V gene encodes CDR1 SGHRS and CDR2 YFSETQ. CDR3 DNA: TGCGCCAGCAGCTTGGGGACAGGGCCCTATGGCTACACCTTC. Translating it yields CASSLGTGPYGYTF.

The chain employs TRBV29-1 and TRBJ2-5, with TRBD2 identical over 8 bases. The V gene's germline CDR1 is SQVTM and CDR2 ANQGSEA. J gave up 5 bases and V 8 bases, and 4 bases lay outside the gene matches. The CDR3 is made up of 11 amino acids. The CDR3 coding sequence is TGCAGCCCCGAGCGGGGGGAGACCCAGTACTTC. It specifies CSPERGETQYF.

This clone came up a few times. CDR3 sequence (DNA): TGTGCCAGCAGCGTAGGACAGGCCACTGAAGCTTTCTTT. Its protein is CASSVGQATEAFF. The rearrangement links TRBV7-3 to TRBJ1-1; 7 bases fit TRBD1. Germline trimming cut 5 bases from V and 4 bases from J; bases unmatched to any gene: 4. CDR1 is SGHTA, CDR2 FQGTGA, per germline. This CDR3 comprises 13 residues.

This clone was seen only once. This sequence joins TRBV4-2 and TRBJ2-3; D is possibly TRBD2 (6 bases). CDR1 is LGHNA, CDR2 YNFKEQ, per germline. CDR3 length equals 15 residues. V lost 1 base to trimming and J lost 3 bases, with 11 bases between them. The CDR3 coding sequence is TGTGCCAGCAGCCAAGGACTAGGAGGGACAGATACGCAGTATTTT. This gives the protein CASSQGLGGTDTQYF.

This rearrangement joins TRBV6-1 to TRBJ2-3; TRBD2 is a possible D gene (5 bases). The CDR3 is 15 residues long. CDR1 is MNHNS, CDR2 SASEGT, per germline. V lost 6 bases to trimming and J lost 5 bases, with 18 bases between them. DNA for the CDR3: TGTGCCAGCAGCCGGGGTGGCACGCCGCAAGATACGCAGTATTTT. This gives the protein CASSRGGTPQDTQYF.

CDR3: CASTRDRVGGELFF. In DNA form, the CDR3 reads TGCGCCAGCACCCGTGACAGGGTCGGCGGGGAGCTGTTTTTT. V gene TRBV5-1 combines with J gene TRBJ2-2, with TRBD1 matching over 7 bases. With 6 bases clipped from V and 7 bases from J, the junction kept 9 bases outside the gene matches. The CDR3 is 14 amino acids. The germline CDR1 and CDR2 sequences are SGHRS and YFSETQ.